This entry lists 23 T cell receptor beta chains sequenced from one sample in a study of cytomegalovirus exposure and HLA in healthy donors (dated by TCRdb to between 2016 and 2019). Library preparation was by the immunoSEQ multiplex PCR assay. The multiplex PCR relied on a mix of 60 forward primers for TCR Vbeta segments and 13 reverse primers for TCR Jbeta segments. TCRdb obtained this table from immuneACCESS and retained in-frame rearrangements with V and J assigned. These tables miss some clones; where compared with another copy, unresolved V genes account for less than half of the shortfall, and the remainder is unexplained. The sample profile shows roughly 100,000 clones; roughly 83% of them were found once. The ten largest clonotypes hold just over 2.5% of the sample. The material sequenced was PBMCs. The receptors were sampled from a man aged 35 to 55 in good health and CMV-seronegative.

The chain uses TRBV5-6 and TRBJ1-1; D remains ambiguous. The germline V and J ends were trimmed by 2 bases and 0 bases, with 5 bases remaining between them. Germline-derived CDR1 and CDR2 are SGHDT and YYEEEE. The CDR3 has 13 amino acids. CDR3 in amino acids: CASSLNMNTEAFF. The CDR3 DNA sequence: TGTGCCAGCAGCTTAAATATGAACACTGAAGCTTTCTTT.

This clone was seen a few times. The CDR3 loop reads CASSLVVGGTGELFF. The CDR3 DNA follows: TGTGCCAGCAGCTTAGTCGTGGGGGGCACCGGGGAGCTGTTTTTT. The chain couples TRBV7-9 to TRBJ2-2; D is perhaps TRBD2 (6 bases). Germline V gene sequence: CDR1 SEHNR, CDR2 FQNEAQ (reference sequence). V was cut by 1 base and J by 4 bases, with 10 bases left in between. The CDR3 contains 15 residues.

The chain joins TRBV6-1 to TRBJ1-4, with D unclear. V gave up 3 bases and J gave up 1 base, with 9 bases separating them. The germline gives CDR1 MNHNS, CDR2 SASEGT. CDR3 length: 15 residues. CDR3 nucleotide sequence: TGTGCCAGCAGTGATCCACGCGGAACTAATGAAAAACTGTTTTTT. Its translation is CASSDPRGTNEKLFF.

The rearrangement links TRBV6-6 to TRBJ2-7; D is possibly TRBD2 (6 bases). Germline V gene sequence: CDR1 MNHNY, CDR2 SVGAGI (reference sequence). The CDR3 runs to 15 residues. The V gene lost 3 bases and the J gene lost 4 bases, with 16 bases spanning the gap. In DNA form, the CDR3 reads TGTGCCAGCAGTTATTCGGGGGTTACCACTTACGAGCAGTACTTC. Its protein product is CASSYSGVTTYEQYF.

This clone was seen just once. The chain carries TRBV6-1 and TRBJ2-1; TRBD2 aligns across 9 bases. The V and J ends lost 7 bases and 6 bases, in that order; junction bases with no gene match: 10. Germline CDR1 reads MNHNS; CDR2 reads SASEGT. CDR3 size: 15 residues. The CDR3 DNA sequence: TGTGCCAGCACCATGGGGCGGGGGGGCAGCAATGAGCAGTTCTTC. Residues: CASTMGRGGSNEQFF.

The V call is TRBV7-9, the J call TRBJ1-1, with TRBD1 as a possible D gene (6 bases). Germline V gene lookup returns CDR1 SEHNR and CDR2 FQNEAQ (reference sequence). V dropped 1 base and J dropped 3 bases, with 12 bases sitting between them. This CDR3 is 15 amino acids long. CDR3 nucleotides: TGTGCCAGCAGCTTAGGAACAGGGCGGTACACTGAAGCTTTCTTT. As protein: CASSLGTGRYTEAFF.

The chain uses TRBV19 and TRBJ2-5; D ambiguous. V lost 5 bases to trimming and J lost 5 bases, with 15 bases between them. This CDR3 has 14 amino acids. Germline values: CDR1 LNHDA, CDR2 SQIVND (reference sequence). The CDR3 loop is CASSGLAAVETQYF. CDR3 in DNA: TGTGCCAGTAGTGGATTAGCTGCAGTGGAGACCCAGTACTTC.

In DNA form, the CDR3 reads TGTGCCAGCAGTTTATTTCTATCGAGGCAGGGATGGAATGAGCAGTTCTTC. Its protein is CASSLFLSRQGWNEQFF. The J gene is TRBJ2-1, the V gene TRBV27; possibly TRBD1 for D (5 bases). The CDR3 length is 17 residues. V was shortened by 1 base and J by 7 bases, with 20 bases between the two germline ends. CDR1 is MNHEY and CDR2 is SMNVEV in the germline V gene (reference sequence).

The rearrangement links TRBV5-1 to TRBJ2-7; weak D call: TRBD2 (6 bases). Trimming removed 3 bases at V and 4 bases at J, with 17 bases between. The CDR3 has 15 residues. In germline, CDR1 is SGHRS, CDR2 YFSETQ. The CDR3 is CASSYTIGGEYEQYF. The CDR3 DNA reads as TGCGCCAGCAGCTATACTATCGGCGGGGAGTACGAGCAGTACTTC.

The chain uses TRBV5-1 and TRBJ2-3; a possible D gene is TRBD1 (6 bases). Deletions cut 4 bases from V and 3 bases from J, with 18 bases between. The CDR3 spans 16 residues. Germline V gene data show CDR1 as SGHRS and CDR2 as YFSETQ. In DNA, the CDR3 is TGCGCCAGCAGCGCTGGAAGGCAGGGGAGAACAGATACGCAGTATTTT. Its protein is CASSAGRQGRTDTQYF.

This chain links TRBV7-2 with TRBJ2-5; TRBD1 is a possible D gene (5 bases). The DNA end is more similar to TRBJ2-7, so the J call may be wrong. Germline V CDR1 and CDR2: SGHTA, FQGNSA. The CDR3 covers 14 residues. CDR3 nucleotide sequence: TGTGCCAGCAGCTTAGCGGCAGGGTGGTACGAGCAGTACTTC. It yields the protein CASSLAAGWYEQYF.

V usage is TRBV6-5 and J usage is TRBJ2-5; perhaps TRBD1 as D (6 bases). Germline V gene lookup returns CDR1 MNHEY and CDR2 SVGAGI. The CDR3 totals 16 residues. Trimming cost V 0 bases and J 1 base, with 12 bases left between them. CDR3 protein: CASSYSWQGSQETQYF. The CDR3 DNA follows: TGTGCCAGCAGTTACTCTTGGCAGGGGTCCCAAGAGACCCAGTACTTC.

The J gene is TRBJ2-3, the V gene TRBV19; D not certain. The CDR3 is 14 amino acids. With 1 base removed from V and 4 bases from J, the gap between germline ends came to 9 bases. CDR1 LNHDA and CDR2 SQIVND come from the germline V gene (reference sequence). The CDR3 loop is CASSIAFNSDTQYF. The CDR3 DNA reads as TGTGCCAGTAGTATAGCCTTCAACTCAGATACGCAGTATTTT.

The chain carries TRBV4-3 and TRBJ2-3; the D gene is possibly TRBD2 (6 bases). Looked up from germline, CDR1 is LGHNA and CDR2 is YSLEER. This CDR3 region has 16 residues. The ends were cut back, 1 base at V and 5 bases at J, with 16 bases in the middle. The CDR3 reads CASSQGGDVDEDTQYF. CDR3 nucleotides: TGCGCCAGCAGCCAAGGGGGGGACGTTGACGAAGATACGCAGTATTTT.

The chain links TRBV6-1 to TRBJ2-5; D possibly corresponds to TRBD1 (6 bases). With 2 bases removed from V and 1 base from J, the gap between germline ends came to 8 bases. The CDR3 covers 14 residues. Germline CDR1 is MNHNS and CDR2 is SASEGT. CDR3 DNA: TGTGCCAGCAGTGAAAACAGGGCCCAAGAGACCCAGTACTTC. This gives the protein CASSENRAQETQYF.

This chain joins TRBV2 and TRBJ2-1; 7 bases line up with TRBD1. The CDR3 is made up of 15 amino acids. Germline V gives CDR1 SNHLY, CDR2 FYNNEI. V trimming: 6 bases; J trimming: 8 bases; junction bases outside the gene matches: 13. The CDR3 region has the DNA TGTGCCAGCAGCCTCGACAGGGTTCGGGTCGATGAGCAGTTCTTC. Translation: CASSLDRVRVDEQFF. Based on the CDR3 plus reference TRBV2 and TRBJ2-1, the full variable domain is EPEVTQTPSHQVTQMGQEVILRCVPISNHLYFYWYRQILGQKVEFLVSFYNNEISEKSEIFDDQFSVERPDGSNFTLKIRSTKLEDSAMYFCASSLDRVRVDEQFFGPGTRLTVL.

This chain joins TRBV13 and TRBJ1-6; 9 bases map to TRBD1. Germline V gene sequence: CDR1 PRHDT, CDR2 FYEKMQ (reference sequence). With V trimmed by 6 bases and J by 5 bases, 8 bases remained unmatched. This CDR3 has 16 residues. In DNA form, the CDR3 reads TGTGCCAGCAGGGATACAGGGGGCGTCGATAATTCACCCCTCCACTTT. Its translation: CASRDTGGVDNSPLHF.

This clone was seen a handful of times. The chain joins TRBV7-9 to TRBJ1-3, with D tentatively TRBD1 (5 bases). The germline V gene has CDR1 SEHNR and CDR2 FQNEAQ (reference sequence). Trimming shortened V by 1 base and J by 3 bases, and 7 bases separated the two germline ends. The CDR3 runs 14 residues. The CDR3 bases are TGTGCCAGCAGCTTAGGGGGCCATGGAAACACCATATATTTT. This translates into CASSLGGHGNTIYF.

CDR3 coding DNA: TGTGCCAGTAGCAATATCACTAGGAGGGATGAGCAGTTCTTC. Translation: CASSNITRRDEQFF. The chain recombines TRBV19 with TRBJ2-1, with D perhaps matching TRBD2 (6 bases). This CDR3 region has 14 residues. V was pared by 6 bases and J by 8 bases, with 17 bases between. Germline V CDR1 and CDR2: LNHDA, SQIVND (reference sequence).

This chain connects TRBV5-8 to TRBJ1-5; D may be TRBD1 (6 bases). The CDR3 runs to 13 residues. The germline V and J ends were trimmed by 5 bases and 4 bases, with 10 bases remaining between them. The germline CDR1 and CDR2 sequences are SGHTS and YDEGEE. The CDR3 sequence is CASRQTGNQPQHF. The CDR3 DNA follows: TGTGCCAGCAGACAGACAGGTAATCAGCCCCAGCATTTT.

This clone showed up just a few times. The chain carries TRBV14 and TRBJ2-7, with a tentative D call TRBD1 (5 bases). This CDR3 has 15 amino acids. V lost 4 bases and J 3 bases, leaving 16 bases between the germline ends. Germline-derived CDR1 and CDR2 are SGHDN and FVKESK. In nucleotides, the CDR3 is TGTGCCAGCAGCCGGGGCACCCGAGCCCGCTACGAGCAGTACTTC. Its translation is CASSRGTRARYEQYF.

The CDR3 region has the DNA TGCGCCAGCAGTGAGTCGGGGGGCTACGAGCAGTACTTC. It codes for CASSESGGYEQYF. This chain joins TRBV10-1 and TRBJ2-7, with D possibly TRBD2 on 6 matching bases. CDR3 size: 13 residues. Trimming cost V 0 bases and J 3 bases, with 6 bases left between them. CDR1 is WNHNN, CDR2 SYGVQD, per germline (reference sequence).

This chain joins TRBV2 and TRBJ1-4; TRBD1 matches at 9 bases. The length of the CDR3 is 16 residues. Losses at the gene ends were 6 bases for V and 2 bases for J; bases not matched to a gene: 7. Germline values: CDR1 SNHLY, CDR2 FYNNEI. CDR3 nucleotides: TGTGCCAGCAGCGCACAGGGGGCTGGTACTAATGAAAAACTGTTTTTT. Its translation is CASSAQGAGTNEKLFF.